The sequence of this T cell receptor (beta chain) was determined in a study of cytomegalovirus exposure and HLA in healthy donors. There were likely unrecorded immune exposures, though donors were nominally healthy when sampled. The J segment lost 5 bases and the V segment lost 3 bases, leaving 15 bases of the junction unmatched. Germline lookup yields CDR1 LNHDA and CDR2 SQIVND (reference sequence). This CDR3 contains 18 residues. PCR employed 60 Vbeta and 13 Jbeta primers. Sequenced by immunoSEQ multiplex PCR; TCRdb stores in-frame clones only, minus some. The repertoire holds 150,000 to 200,000 clones, with 78% as singletons.

The sequenced sample consisted of PBMCs. J is TRBJ2-1 and V is TRBV19, with 8 bases fitting TRBD2. This receptor was obtained from a woman in her thirties in good health and CMV-seropositive. In nucleotides, the CDR3 is TGTGCCAGTAGTATTCAGCTAGCGGGTACCCTTCAAAACAATGAGCAGTTCTTC. It is translated as CASSIQLAGTLQNNEQFF.